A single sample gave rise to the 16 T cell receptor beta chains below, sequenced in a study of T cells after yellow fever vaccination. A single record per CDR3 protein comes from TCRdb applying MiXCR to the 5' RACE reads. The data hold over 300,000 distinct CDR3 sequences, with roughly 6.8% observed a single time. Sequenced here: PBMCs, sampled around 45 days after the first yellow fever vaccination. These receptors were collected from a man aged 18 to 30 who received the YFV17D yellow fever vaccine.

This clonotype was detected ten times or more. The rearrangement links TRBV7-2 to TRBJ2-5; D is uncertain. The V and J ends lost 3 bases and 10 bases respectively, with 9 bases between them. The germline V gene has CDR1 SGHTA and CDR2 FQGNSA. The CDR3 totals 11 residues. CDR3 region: CASSFRRSQYF. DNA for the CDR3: TGTGCCAGCAGCTTTCGAAGAAGCCAGTACTTC.

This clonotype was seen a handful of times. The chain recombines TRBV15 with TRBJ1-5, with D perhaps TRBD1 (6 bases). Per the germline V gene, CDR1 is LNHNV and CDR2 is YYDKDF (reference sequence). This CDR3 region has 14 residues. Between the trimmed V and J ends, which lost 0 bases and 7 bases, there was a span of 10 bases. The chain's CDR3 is CATSREGARQPQHF. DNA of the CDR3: TGTGCCACCAGCAGAGAGGGGGCGCGACAGCCCCAGCATTTT.

CDR3 protein: CSVRTANTGELFF. CDR3 DNA: TGCAGCGTTCGGACAGCGAACACCGGGGAGCTGTTTTTT. The V and J genes are TRBV29-1 and TRBJ2-2; the D gene is possibly TRBD1 (6 bases). CDR1 and CDR2 (germline): SQVTM, ANQGSEA. The CDR3 has 13 amino acids. Trimming took 5 bases from V and 0 from J, leaving 7 bases between them.

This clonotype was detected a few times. CDR3 loop: CASSYSTSLGTGLGYGYTF. The CDR3 DNA follows: TGTGCCAGCAGTTACTCGACCTCTTTGGGGACAGGGCTAGGATATGGCTACACCTTC. The rearrangement joins TRBV6-5 to TRBJ1-2; 9 bases are shared with TRBD1. The germline CDR1 and CDR2 sequences are MNHEY and SVGAGI. The trim removed 0 bases at V and 5 bases at J, leaving 16 bases unmatched. This CDR3 is 19 amino acids long.

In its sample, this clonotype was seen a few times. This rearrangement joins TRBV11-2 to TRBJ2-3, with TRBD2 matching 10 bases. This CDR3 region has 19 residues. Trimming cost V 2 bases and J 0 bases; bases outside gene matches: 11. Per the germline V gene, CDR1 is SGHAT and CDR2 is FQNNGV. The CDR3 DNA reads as TGTGCCAGCAGCTTACTCCGTCTAGCGGGGGCCTTTAGCACAGATACGCAGTATTTT. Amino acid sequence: CASSLLRLAGAFSTDTQYF. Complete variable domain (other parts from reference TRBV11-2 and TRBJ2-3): EAGVAQSPRYKIIEKRQSVAFWCNPISGHATLYWYQQILGQGPKLLIQFQNNGVVDDSQLPKDRFSAERLKGVDSTLKIQPAKLEDSAVYLCASSLLRLAGAFSTDTQYFGPGTRLTVL.

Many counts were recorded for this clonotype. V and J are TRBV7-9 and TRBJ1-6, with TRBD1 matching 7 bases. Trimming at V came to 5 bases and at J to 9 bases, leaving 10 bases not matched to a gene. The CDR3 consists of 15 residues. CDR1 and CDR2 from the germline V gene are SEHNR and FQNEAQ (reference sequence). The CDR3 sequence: CASSRDRVEFSPLHF. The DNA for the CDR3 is TGTGCCAGCAGCCGCGACAGGGTGGAGTTTTCACCCCTCCACTTT.

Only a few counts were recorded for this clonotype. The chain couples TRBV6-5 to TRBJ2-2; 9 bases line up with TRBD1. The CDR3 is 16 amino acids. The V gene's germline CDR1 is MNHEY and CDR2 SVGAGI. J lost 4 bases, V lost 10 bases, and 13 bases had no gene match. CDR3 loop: CATRDRVLSGTGELFF. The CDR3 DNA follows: TGTGCCACCCGGGACAGGGTTTTGTCGGGCACCGGGGAGCTGTTTTTT.

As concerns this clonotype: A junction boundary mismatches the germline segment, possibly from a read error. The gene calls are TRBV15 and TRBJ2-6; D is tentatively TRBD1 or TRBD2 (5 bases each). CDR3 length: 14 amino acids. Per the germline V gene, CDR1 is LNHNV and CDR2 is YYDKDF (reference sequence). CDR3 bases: TGTGCCACCAGCGGGACCTCTGGAGCCAACGTCCTGACTTTC. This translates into CATSGTSGANVLTF.

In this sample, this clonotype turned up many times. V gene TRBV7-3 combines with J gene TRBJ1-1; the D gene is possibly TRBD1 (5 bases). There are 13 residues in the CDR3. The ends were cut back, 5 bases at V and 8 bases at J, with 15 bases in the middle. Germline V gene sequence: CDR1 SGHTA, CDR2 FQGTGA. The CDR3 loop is CASSPRWGEEAFF. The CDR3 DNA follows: TGTGCCAGCAGCCCGAGGTGGGGCGAGGAAGCTTTCTTT. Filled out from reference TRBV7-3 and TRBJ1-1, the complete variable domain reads GAGVSQTPSNKVTEKGKYVELRCDPISGHTALYWYRQSLGQGPEFLIYFQGTGAADDSGLPNDRFFAVRPEGSVSTLKIQRTERGDSAVYLCASSPRWGEEAFFGQGTRLTVV.

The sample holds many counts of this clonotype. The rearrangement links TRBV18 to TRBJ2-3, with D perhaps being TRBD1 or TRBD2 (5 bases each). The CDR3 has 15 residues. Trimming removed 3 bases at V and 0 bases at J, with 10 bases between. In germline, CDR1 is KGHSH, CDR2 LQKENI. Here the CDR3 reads CASSPPGPSTDTQYF. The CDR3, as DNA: TGTGCCAGCTCACCCCCGGGGCCTAGCACAGATACGCAGTATTTT.

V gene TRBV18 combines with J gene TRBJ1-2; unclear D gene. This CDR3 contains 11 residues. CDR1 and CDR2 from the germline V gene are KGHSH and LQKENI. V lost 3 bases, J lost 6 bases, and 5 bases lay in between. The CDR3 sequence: CASSPENGYTF. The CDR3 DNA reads TGTGCCAGCTCACCGGAAAATGGCTACACCTTC.

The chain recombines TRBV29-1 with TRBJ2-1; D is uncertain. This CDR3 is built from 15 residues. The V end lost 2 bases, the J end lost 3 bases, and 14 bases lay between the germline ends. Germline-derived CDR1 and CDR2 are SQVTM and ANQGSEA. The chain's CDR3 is CSVEPRKGFYNEQFF. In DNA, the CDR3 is TGCAGCGTTGAACCGAGAAAGGGCTTCTACAATGAGCAGTTCTTC.

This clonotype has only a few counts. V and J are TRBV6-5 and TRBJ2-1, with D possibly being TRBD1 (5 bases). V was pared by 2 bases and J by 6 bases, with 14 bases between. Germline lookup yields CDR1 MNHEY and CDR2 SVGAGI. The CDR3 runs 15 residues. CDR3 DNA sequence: TGTGCCAGCAGTTACCAGGGTAGCATGGGCAATGAGCAGTTCTTC. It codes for CASSYQGSMGNEQFF.

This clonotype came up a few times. CDR3 sequence: CASSKSGALREQYF. For the CDR3, the DNA is TGTGCCAGCAGCAAATCCGGGGCACTTCGGGAGCAGTACTTC. The J gene is TRBJ2-7, the V gene TRBV5-4, with D tentatively TRBD1 or TRBD2 (5 bases each). Germline V gene lookup returns CDR1 SGHNT and CDR2 YYREEE (reference sequence). V lost 4 bases and J 7 bases, leaving 18 bases between the germline ends. The CDR3 totals 14 residues.

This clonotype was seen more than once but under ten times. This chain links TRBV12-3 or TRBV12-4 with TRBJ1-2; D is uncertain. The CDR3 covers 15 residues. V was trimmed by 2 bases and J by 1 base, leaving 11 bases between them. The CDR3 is CASSLFAVINYGYTF. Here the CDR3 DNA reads TGTGCCAGCAGTTTATTCGCAGTCATTAACTATGGCTACACCTTC.

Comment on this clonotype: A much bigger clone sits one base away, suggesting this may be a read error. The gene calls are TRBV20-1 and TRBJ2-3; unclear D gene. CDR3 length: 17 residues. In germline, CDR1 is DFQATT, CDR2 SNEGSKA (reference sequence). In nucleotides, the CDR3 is TGCCGTGCTAGAGTTCCCGGTCCGTCGTATTTCATAGATACGCAGTATTTT. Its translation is CRARVPGPSYFIDTQYF.